These 9 T cell receptor beta chains were all obtained from the same sample, sequenced in a study of shared clonotypes between healthy human individuals. The table came from immunoSEQ multiplex PCR; TCRdb's copy has only in-frame clones and leaves some out. This table has 550,000 to 850,000 clones, about 74% appearing once. What was sequenced was memory CD4+ T cells sorted from blood. Regarding subset: CD45RA-negative fraction. The receptors derive from a woman in her thirties in good health.

This clone was seen more than once but under ten times. The V and J genes are TRBV10-2 and TRBJ2-1; D unclear. The CDR3 loop spans 11 amino acids. V lost 0 bases and J 12 bases, leaving 6 bases between the germline ends. The germline CDR1 and CDR2 sequences are WSHSY and SAAADI. This CDR3 reads CASSESRWQFF. The CDR3 nucleotides read TGCGCCAGCAGTGAGTCGCGTTGGCAGTTCTTC.

The chain links TRBV4-1 to TRBJ1-2, with 8 bases matching TRBD1. In germline, CDR1 is MGHRA, CDR2 YSYEKL. The CDR3 is 18 residues long. The junction had 15 bases not matched to a gene; V was cut back by 3 bases and J by 3 bases. For the CDR3, the DNA is TGCGCCAGCAGCCATCGCCCTGGGTCGAGGGACAGGCACTATGGCTACACCTTC. Its translation is CASSHRPGSRDRHYGYTF.

The chain employs TRBV5-8 and TRBJ2-7; D gene ambiguous. From germline, CDR1 is SGHTS and CDR2 YDEGEE. CDR3 size: 13 residues. V was clipped by 2 bases and J by 2 bases, with 8 bases between them. The CDR3 protein is CASSFDAPYEQYF. The CDR3 DNA follows: TGTGCCAGCAGCTTCGATGCACCCTACGAGCAGTACTTC.

This clone has more than one count but fewer than ten. At the DNA level, this CDR3 is encoded by other sequences in the same sample as well. The chain combines TRBV6-5 with TRBJ2-3, with D maybe TRBD2 (5 bases). Germline CDR1 MNHEY, CDR2 SVGAGI. Trimming left V 0 bases short and J 4 bases short, with 5 bases between. The CDR3 extends over 13 amino acids. The CDR3: CASSYSGADTQYF. The CDR3 nucleotides read TGTGCCAGCAGTTACTCCGGGGCAGATACGCAGTATTTT.

The chain couples TRBV15 to TRBJ1-1; the D gene is possibly TRBD1 (6 bases). The V gene lost 1 base and the J gene lost 4 bases, with 13 bases spanning the gap. CDR3 length equals 15 residues. From germline, CDR1 is LNHNV and CDR2 YYDKDF (reference sequence). CDR3 sequence (DNA): TGTGCCACCAGCAGAGTTCAGGGGCTGGCCACTGAAGCTTTCTTT. Translating it yields CATSRVQGLATEAFF. Full variable domain (rest looked up from reference TRBV15 and TRBJ1-1): DAMVIQNPRYQVTQFGKPVTLSCSQTLNHNVMYWYQQKSSQAPKLLFHYYDKDFNNEADTPDNFQSRRPNTSFCFLDIRSPGLGDTAMYLCATSRVQGLATEAFFGQGTRLTVV.

The chain uses TRBV7-2 and TRBJ2-2, with a weak D call TRBD1 (5 bases). The CDR3 length is 14 residues. With 1 base removed from V and 6 bases from J, the gap between germline ends came to 9 bases. The V gene's germline CDR1 is SGHTA and CDR2 FQGNSA. The CDR3 region is CASSLVQDAGELFF. CDR3 nucleotide sequence: TGTGCCAGCAGCTTAGTACAGGACGCCGGGGAGCTGTTTTTT.

The rearrangement uses TRBV6-5 and TRBJ2-7, with D possibly TRBD1 on 5 matching bases. In germline, CDR1 is MNHEY, CDR2 SVGAGI. Trimming cost V 2 bases and J 0 bases, with 8 bases left between them. The CDR3 sequence is 14 residues long. The CDR3 coding sequence is TGTGCCAGCAGTTACGGGGCTAACTCCTACGAGCAGTACTTC. Protein product: CASSYGANSYEQYF.

V gene TRBV13 combines with J gene TRBJ2-1, with 9 nucleotides matching TRBD2. The CDR3 is 15 amino acids. After removal of 5 bases from V and 9 bases from J, the junction contained 11 bases not matched to a gene. Germline loops: CDR1 PRHDT, CDR2 FYEKMQ (reference sequence). DNA of the CDR3: TGTGCCAGCAGCCCCCCGACTAGCGGTAGGGGTGAGCAGTTCTTC. It is translated as CASSPPTSGRGEQFF.

The table lists this clone with a count of one. This chain uses TRBV2 with TRBJ1-5, with 9 positions matching TRBD1. The germline V gene has CDR1 SNHLY and CDR2 FYNNEI. The CDR3 sequence is 14 residues long. With 7 bases clipped from V and 5 bases from J, the junction kept 6 bases outside the gene matches. The CDR3 sequence: CASKRTGDHQPQHF. The CDR3 bases are TGTGCCAGCAAAAGGACAGGGGATCATCAGCCCCAGCATTTT.